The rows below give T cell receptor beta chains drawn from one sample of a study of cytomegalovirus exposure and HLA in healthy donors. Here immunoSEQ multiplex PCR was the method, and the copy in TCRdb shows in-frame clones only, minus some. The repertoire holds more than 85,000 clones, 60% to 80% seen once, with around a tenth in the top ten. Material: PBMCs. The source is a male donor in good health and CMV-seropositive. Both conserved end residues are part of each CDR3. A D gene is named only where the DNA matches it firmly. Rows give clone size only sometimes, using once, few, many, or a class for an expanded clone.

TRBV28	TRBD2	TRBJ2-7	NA	CASSSLAGVDYEQYF	TGTGCCAGCAGTTCTCTAGCGGGAGTAGACTACGAGCAGTACTTC
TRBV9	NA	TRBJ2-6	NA	CASNITGANVLTF	TGTGCCAGCAACATTACTGGGGCCAACGTCCTGACTTTC
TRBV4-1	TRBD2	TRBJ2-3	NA	CASSPYGLADSTDTQYF	TGCGCCAGCAGCCCATATGGGCTAGCGGATAGCACAGATACGCAGTATTTT
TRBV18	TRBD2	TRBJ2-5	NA	CASSPPILAGDFKTQYF	TGTGCCAGCTCACCACCGATTCTAGCGGGAGACTTTAAGACCCAGTACTTC
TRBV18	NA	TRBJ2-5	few	CASSPTGSQETQYF	TGTGCCAGCTCACCTACAGGATCGCAAGAGACCCAGTACTTC
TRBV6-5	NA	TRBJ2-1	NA	CASSYSLPSSYNEQFF	TGTGCCAGCAGTTACTCGCTCCCGAGCTCCTACAATGAGCAGTTCTTC
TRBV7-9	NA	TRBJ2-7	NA	CASSLSEALYEQYF	TGTGCCAGCAGCTTGAGCGAGGCCCTCTACGAGCAGTACTTC
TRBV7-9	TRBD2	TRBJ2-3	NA	CASSGWTSGMGKLTDTQYF	TGTGCCAGCAGCGGTTGGACTAGCGGGATGGGGAAATTGACAGATACGCAGTATTTT
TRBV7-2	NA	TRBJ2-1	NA	CASSLVQDIYNEQFF	TGTGCCAGCAGCTTAGTCCAGGACATATACAATGAGCAGTTCTTC
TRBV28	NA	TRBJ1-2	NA	CASSYTGGYGYTF	TGTGCCAGCAGTTATACCGGCGGCTATGGCTACACCTTC
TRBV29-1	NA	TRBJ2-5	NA	CSAEGYGRETQYF	TGCAGCGCCGAGGGATATGGTCGAGAGACCCAGTACTTC
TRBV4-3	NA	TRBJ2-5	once	CASTHMTKGQETQYF	TGCGCCAGCACCCATATGACAAAAGGACAAGAGACCCAGTACTTC
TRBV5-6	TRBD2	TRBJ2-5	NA	CASSRAIVAGGRETQYF	TGTGCCAGCAGCCGAGCTATAGTAGCGGGAGGACGGGAGACCCAGTACTTC
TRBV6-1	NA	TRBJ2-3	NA	CASNRASGTDTQYF	TGTGCCAGCAACCGTGCTAGCGGCACAGATACGCAGTATTTT
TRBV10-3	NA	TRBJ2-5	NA	CAISETRTQYF	TGTGCCATCAGTGAGACTAGAACCCAGTACTTC
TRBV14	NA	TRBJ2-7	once	CASSPRRSYEQYF	TGTGCCAGCAGCCCTCGGAGGTCCTACGAGCAGTACTTC
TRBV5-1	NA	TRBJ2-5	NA	CASRRQDGETQYF	TGCGCCAGCAGACGACAGGACGGGGAGACCCAGTACTTC
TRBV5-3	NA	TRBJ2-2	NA	CARSLGDSPNTGELFF	TGTGCCAGAAGCTTAGGGGATAGCCCCAACACCGGGGAGCTGTTTTTT
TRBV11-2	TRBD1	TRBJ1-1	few	CASSLATQGMNTEAFF	TGTGCCAGCAGCTTAGCAACACAGGGGATGAACACTGAAGCTTTCTTT
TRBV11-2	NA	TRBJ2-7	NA	CASSPQGQLEAEQYF	TGTGCCAGCAGCCCCCAGGGCCAGTTAGAGGCGGAGCAGTACTTC
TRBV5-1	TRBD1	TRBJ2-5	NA	CASSLHTGVRETQYF	TGCGCCAGCAGCTTGCATACAGGGGTCCGGGAGACCCAGTACTTC
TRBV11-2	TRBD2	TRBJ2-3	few	CASSNFPASGLLTDTQYF	TGTGCCAGCAGCAACTTCCCGGCTAGCGGCTTACTCACAGATACGCAGTATTTT
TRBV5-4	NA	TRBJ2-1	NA	CASSLGGGVSYNEQFF	TGTGCCAGCAGCCTTGGTGGCGGGGTCTCCTACAATGAGCAGTTCTTC
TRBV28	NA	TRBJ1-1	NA	CASSSTPSRAFF	TGTGCCAGCAGTTCCACCCCGTCGAGAGCTTTCTTT
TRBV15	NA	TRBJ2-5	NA	CATAMTRSETQYF	TGTGCCACCGCTATGACTAGAAGCGAGACCCAGTACTTC
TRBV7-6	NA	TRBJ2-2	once	CASSLNRVNTGELFF	TGTGCCAGCAGCTTAAACAGGGTAAACACCGGGGAGCTGTTTTTT
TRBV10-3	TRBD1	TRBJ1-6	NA	CAISEFGTGRPINSPLHF	TGTGCCATCAGTGAGTTCGGGACAGGGAGGCCAATTAATTCACCCCTCCACTTT
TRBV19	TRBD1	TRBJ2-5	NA	CASRDRGRGEETQYF	TGTGCCAGTAGGGACAGGGGGCGAGGAGAAGAGACCCAGTACTTC
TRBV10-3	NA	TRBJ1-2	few	CAISVLAGTNYGYTF	TGTGCCATCAGTGTTTTGGCGGGGACTAACTATGGCTACACCTTC
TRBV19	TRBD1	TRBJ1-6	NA	CASRGTGGNSPLHF	TGTGCCAGTAGGGGGACAGGAGGGAATTCACCCCTCCACTTT
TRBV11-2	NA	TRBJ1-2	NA	CASSLDLSPLGYTF	TGTGCCAGCAGCTTAGACCTTTCCCCACTAGGCTACACCTTC
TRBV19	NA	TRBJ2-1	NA	CASSTDRWGNEQFF	TGTGCCAGTAGTACTGACAGGTGGGGCAATGAGCAGTTCTTC
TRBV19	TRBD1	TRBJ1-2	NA	CASRDRDIMEGYTF	TGTGCCAGTAGGGACAGGGATATAATGGAGGGCTACACCTTC
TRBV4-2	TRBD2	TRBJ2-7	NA	CASSQNLAGGPYEQYF	TGTGCCAGCAGCCAGAACCTAGCGGGAGGGCCTTACGAGCAGTACTTC
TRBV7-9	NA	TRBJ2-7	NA	CASSQSGTWGEQYF	TGTGCCAGCAGCCAAAGCGGGACATGGGGCGAGCAGTACTTC
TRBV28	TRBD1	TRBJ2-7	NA	CASSLVRTGNNYEQYF	TGTGCCAGCAGTTTAGTACGGACAGGGAACAATTACGAGCAGTACTTC
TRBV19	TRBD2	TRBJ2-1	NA	CASSLLPRLAGPSSYNEQFF	TGTGCCAGTAGCCTTCTTCCGAGACTAGCAGGTCCTAGCTCCTACAATGAGCAGTTCTTC